The 24 T cell receptor beta chains in this list originate from one sample, sequenced in a study of blood T cell repertoires in COVID-19 (dated by TCRdb to the early 2020s). The library came from the immunoSEQ multiplex PCR assay. In its TCRdb copy, this immuneACCESS table keeps in-frame sequences only and misses some clones. Where compared with another copy, unresolved V genes explain less than half of these, and the others have no known cause. Here the sample has 110,000 to 150,000 clones; around 72% occur a single time. The top ten clonotypes cover approximately 2% of the sample. The sample was peripheral blood. These receptor sequences come from a woman aged 55-70 years with acute or convalescent COVID-19.

This clone was counted a single time. The chain recombines TRBV28 with TRBJ1-1; maybe TRBD1 (5 bases). The CDR3 totals 16 residues. Germline values: CDR1 MDHEN, CDR2 SYDVKM. The V end was cut by 6 bases, the J end by 5 bases, with 22 bases between. The CDR3: CASSLAFGALRTEAFF. The CDR3 DNA is TGTGCCAGCAGCCTTGCCTTTGGGGCGCTCAGGACTGAAGCTTTCTTT.

V and J are TRBV7-9 and TRBJ1-1; 7 bases agree with TRBD1. With 5 bases clipped from V and 5 bases from J, the junction kept 11 bases outside the gene matches. This CDR3 has 15 amino acids. From germline, CDR1 is SEHNR and CDR2 FQNEAQ (reference sequence). The CDR3 nucleotides are TGTGCCAGCAGCGATAGGGTGCCAGGGGGAACTGAAGCTTTCTTT. This encodes CASSDRVPGGTEAFF.

The chain has TRBV11-2 and TRBJ2-1; 9 bases align to TRBD2. This CDR3 comprises 14 residues. CDR1 is SGHAT and CDR2 is FQNNGV in the germline V gene. V shed 1 base and J 6 bases; nucleotides not matched to a gene: 1. This CDR3 reads CASSLGGRANEQFF. DNA for the CDR3: TGTGCCAGCAGCTTAGGCGGGAGGGCCAATGAGCAGTTCTTC.

V gene TRBV6-1 combines with J gene TRBJ2-1; possible D gene TRBD2, 5 bases. CDR3 length equals 15 residues. V gave up 3 bases and J gave up 9 bases, with 18 bases separating them. Germline lookup yields CDR1 MNHNS and CDR2 SASEGT. The chain's CDR3 is CASSDRDYRESEQFF. The CDR3 nucleotides read TGTGCCAGCAGTGATCGGGATTATCGCGAGAGTGAGCAGTTCTTC.

The chain links TRBV12-3 or TRBV12-4 to TRBJ2-5; no clear D. There are 13 residues in the CDR3. Trimming shortened V by 6 bases and J by 1 base, and 9 bases separated the two germline ends. The CDR3 sequence is CASRPGSQETQYF. CDR3 DNA: TGTGCCAGCAGACCCGGTTCCCAAGAGACCCAGTACTTC.

The gene calls are TRBV9 and TRBJ1-6, with D maybe TRBD1 (5 bases). The CDR3 is made up of 17 amino acids. Germline loops: CDR1 SGDLS, CDR2 YYNGEE. V gave up 4 bases and J gave up 0 bases, with 14 bases separating them. Here the CDR3 reads CASSPQGLSSYNSPLHF. The CDR3 region has the DNA TGTGCCAGCAGCCCCCAGGGATTGAGCTCCTATAATTCACCCCTCCACTTT.

The chain carries TRBV28 and TRBJ1-4, with 12 bases aligning to TRBD1. Germline CDR1 reads MDHEN; CDR2 reads SYDVKM. This CDR3 comprises 14 residues. The V segment lost 4 bases and the J segment 13 bases; nucleotides outside the gene matches: 7. CDR3 in amino acids: CASSSGTGGSRLFF. The CDR3 coding sequence is TGTGCCAGCAGTTCCGGGACAGGGGGCTCTAGACTGTTTTTT. The entire variable domain, with the rest obtained from reference TRBV28 and TRBJ1-4, is as follows: DVKVTQSSRYLVKRTGEKVFLECVQDMDHENMFWYRQDPGLGLRLIYFSYDVKMKEKGDIPEGYSVSREKKERFSLILESASTNQTSMYLCASSSGTGGSRLFFGSGTQLSVL.

This clone turned up a few times. The chain carries TRBV18 and TRBJ2-2, with D maybe TRBD2 (5 bases). The germline CDR1 and CDR2 sequences are KGHSH and LQKENI. There are 15 residues in the CDR3. Trimming cost V 0 bases and J 1 base, with 6 bases left between them. CDR3: CASSPPTMNTGELFF. DNA for the CDR3: TGTGCCAGCTCACCACCGACTATGAACACCGGGGAGCTGTTTTTT.

The chain has TRBV5-4 and TRBJ1-2, with 12 bases fitting TRBD1. The CDR3 spans 16 residues. Germline V gives CDR1 SGHNT, CDR2 YYREEE (reference sequence). Losses at the gene ends were 4 bases for V and 0 bases for J; bases not matched to a gene: 4. CDR3 sequence reads: CASSVGQGAANYGYTF. CDR3 nucleotide sequence: TGTGCCAGCAGCGTGGGACAGGGGGCAGCTAACTATGGCTACACCTTC. The full variable domain, its missing parts supplied by reference TRBV5-4 and TRBJ1-2, is ETGVTQSPTHLIKTRGQQVTLRCSSQSGHNTVSWYQQALGQGPQFIFQYYREEENGRGNFPPRFSGLQFPNYSSELNVNALELDDSALYLCASSVGQGAANYGYTFGSGTRLTVV.

This chain joins TRBV7-2 and TRBJ2-7; D unclear. The CDR3 length is 11 residues. Trimming left V 4 bases short and J 9 bases short, with 10 bases between. Germline-derived CDR1 and CDR2 are SGHTA and FQGNSA. CDR3 protein: CASSSEYGQYF. CDR3 bases: TGTGCCAGCAGCTCCGAGTATGGGCAGTACTTC.

The chain employs TRBV2 and TRBJ1-1; a possible D gene is TRBD1 (6 bases). V gave up 5 bases and J gave up 4 bases, with 11 bases separating them. This CDR3 is 13 amino acids long. CDR1 is SNHLY and CDR2 is FYNNEI in the germline V gene. CDR3 sequence: CASSQQGRTEAFF. CDR3 nucleotide sequence: TGTGCCAGCAGTCAACAGGGTCGCACTGAAGCTTTCTTT.

Only a few counts were recorded for this clone. The chain recombines TRBV30 with TRBJ2-6, with 7 bases that match TRBD1. The length of the CDR3 is 17 residues. V was pared by 7 bases and J by 2 bases, with 14 bases of the junction left unmatched. The V gene's germline CDR1 is GTSNPN and CDR2 SVGIG (reference sequence). The CDR3 region is CAFYRGRVKAGANVLTF. CDR3 nucleotides: TGTGCCTTCTACAGGGGAAGGGTTAAGGCTGGGGCCAACGTCCTGACTTTC.

The chain combines TRBV28 with TRBJ2-1; possible D gene TRBD2, 6 bases. Trimming removed 3 bases at V and 7 bases at J, with 28 bases between. The CDR3 runs to 19 residues. The V gene's germline CDR1 is MDHEN and CDR2 SYDVKM. DNA of the CDR3: TGTGCCAGCAGTTTGGATGGCTTCGGGGAAAACTGGGGGAGGAATGAGCAGTTCTTC. Residues: CASSLDGFGENWGRNEQFF.

V usage is TRBV6-5 and J usage is TRBJ1-3; 9 bases match TRBD1. CDR1 is MNHEY, CDR2 SVGAGI, per germline. The CDR3 totals 15 residues. After removal of 8 bases from V and 2 bases from J, the junction contained 7 bases not matched to a gene. CDR3 sequence: CASYRDRVTGNTIYF. CDR3 sequence (DNA): TGTGCCAGCTATCGGGACAGGGTCACTGGAAACACCATATATTTT.

V is TRBV18 and J is TRBJ2-7, with 9 bases aligning to TRBD2. Germline lookup yields CDR1 KGHSH and CDR2 LQKENI. V dropped 5 bases and J dropped 5; count of bases not matched to a gene: 10. CDR3 length equals 15 residues. The CDR3 DNA follows: TGTGCCAGCTCAGTTAGCGGGAGATCGGGTGACGAGCAGTACTTC. As protein: CASSVSGRSGDEQYF.

This chain uses TRBV19 with TRBJ1-5; 10 nucleotides align to TRBD1. The J segment lost 0 bases and the V segment lost 7 bases, leaving 12 bases of the junction unmatched. CDR1 is LNHDA and CDR2 is SQIVND in the germline V gene (reference sequence). This CDR3 region has 18 residues. As DNA, the CDR3 is TGTGCCAGTAAGCCTGGGACAGGGGCCTACTATAGCAATCAGCCCCAGCATTTT. Amino acids: CASKPGTGAYYSNQPQHF.

V gene TRBV4-2 combines with J gene TRBJ1-2; D might be TRBD1 (6 bases). V gave up 1 base and J gave up 4 bases, with 10 bases separating them. The CDR3 length is 14 residues. The germline V gene has CDR1 LGHNA and CDR2 YNFKEQ. The CDR3 DNA reads as TGTGCCAGCAGCCAAGTCACAGGGCTCTATGGCTACACCTTC. Translating gives CASSQVTGLYGYTF.

The chain combines TRBV11-2 with TRBJ2-2, with TRBD1 as a possible D gene (7 bases). Germline V gene lookup returns CDR1 SGHAT and CDR2 FQNNGV. V gave up 5 bases and J gave up 0 bases, with 13 bases separating them. The CDR3 is 16 amino acids. CDR3 sequence (DNA): TGTGCCAGCAGCCGGACAGGCGGGGCGAACACCGGGGAGCTGTTTTTT. Amino acid sequence: CASSRTGGANTGELFF.

This clone turned up a few times. The gene calls are TRBV30 and TRBJ1-5; possible D gene TRBD1, 5 bases. This CDR3 region has 16 residues. Germline lookup yields CDR1 GTSNPN and CDR2 SVGIG (reference sequence). The germline V and J ends were trimmed by 2 bases and 4 bases, with 18 bases remaining between them. CDR3 protein: CAWSRAGLSMNQPQHF. CDR3 nucleotides: TGTGCCTGGAGTAGGGCAGGGTTGAGTATGAATCAGCCCCAGCATTTT.

V and J are TRBV28 and TRBJ2-3; 9 nucleotides line up with TRBD2. In germline, CDR1 is MDHEN, CDR2 SYDVKM. Trimming at V came to 4 bases and at J to 0 bases, leaving 11 bases not matched to a gene. The CDR3 is made up of 18 amino acids. CDR3 sequence reads: CASSSLYGLALSTDTQYF. In nucleotides, the CDR3 is TGTGCCAGCAGTTCTCTCTATGGACTAGCGCTGAGCACAGATACGCAGTATTTT.

This sequence joins TRBV7-8 and TRBJ1-5; D not certain. CDR1 SGHVS and CDR2 FQNEAQ come from the germline V gene. The V end was cut by 5 bases, the J end by 4 bases, with 9 bases between. There are 13 residues in the CDR3. DNA of the CDR3: TGTGCCAGCAGCCAAAGCGAAAATCAGCCCCAGCATTTT. This translates into CASSQSENQPQHF. Full variable domain (missing parts from reference TRBV7-8 and TRBJ1-5): GAGVSQSPRYKVAKRGQDVALRCDPISGHVSLFWYQQALGQGPEFLTYFQNEAQLDKSGLPSDRFFAERPEGSVSTLKIQRTQQEDSAVYLCASSQSENQPQHFGDGTRLSIL.

This clone was seen just once. This chain connects TRBV19 to TRBJ1-1; 9 positions match TRBD1. V gave up 2 bases and J gave up 7 bases; unmatched junction bases: 5. CDR3 length equals 14 residues. Germline loops: CDR1 LNHDA, CDR2 SQIVND (reference sequence). CDR3 sequence: CASSILLGQGEAFF. The CDR3 DNA is TGTGCCAGTAGTATACTACTGGGACAGGGTGAAGCTTTCTTT. Combining the CDR3 with reference TRBV19 and TRBJ1-1 gives the whole variable domain DGGITQSPKYLFRKEGQNVTLSCEQNLNHDAMYWYRQDPGQGLRLIYYSQIVNDFQKGDIAEGYSVSREKKESFPLTVTSAQKNPTAFYLCASSILLGQGEAFFGQGTRLTVV.

A single count supports this clone. The chain employs TRBV13 and TRBJ2-5, with D possibly being TRBD2 (5 bases). The V gene's germline CDR1 is PRHDT and CDR2 FYEKMQ (reference sequence). Trimming stripped 3 bases from V and 3 bases from J, with 8 bases between. The CDR3 loop spans 13 amino acids. CDR3 loop: CASSLWREETQYF. The CDR3 DNA reads as TGTGCCAGCAGCTTGTGGCGGGAAGAGACCCAGTACTTC. Combining the CDR3 with reference TRBV13 and TRBJ2-5 gives the whole variable domain AAGVIQSPRHLIKEKRETATLKCYPIPRHDTVYWYQQGPGQDPQFLISFYEKMQSDKGSIPDRFSAQQFSDYHSELNMSSLELGDSALYFCASSLWREETQYFGPGTRLLVL.

This clone is a singleton in its sample. The chain carries TRBV2 and TRBJ1-1, with TRBD1 identical over 7 bases. Losses at the gene ends were 1 base for V and 0 bases for J; bases not matched to a gene: 8. This CDR3 is built from 17 residues. In germline, CDR1 is SNHLY, CDR2 FYNNEI. CDR3 amino acids: CASSEGRGWVMNTEAFF. CDR3 coding DNA: TGTGCCAGCAGTGAAGGCAGGGGGTGGGTTATGAACACTGAAGCTTTCTTT.